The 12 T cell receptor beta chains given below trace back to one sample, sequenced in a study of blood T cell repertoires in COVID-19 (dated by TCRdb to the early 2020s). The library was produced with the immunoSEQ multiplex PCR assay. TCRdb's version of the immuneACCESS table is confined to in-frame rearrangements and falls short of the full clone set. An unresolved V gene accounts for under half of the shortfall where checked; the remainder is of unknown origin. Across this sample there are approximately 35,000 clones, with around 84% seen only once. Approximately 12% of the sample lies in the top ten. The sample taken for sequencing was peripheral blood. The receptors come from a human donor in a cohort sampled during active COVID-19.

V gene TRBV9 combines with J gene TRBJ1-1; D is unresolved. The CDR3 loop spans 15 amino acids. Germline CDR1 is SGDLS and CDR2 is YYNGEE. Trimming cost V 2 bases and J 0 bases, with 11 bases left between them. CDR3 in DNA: TGTGCCAGCAGCGTGTCTGGCCGCCTGAACACTGAAGCTTTCTTT. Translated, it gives CASSVSGRLNTEAFF.

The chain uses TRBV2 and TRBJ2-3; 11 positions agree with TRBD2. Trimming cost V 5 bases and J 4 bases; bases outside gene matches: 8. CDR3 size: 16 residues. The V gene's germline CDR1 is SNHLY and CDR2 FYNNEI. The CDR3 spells CASSPLGTSGSDTQYF. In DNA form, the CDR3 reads TGTGCCAGCAGTCCCCTAGGGACTAGCGGTTCAGATACGCAGTATTTT.

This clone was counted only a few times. This chain's CDR3 is CATSATGLAGDYEQYF. In DNA, the CDR3 is TGTGCCACCAGTGCTACCGGACTAGCGGGGGACTACGAGCAGTACTTC. This chain uses TRBV24-1 with TRBJ2-7, with TRBD2 matching over 13 bases. CDR3 length equals 16 residues. Germline V CDR1 and CDR2: KGHDR, SFDVKD. Trimming removed 5 bases from V and 3 bases from J; junction bases left unmatched: 6.

The CDR3 nucleotides are TGCGCCAGCAAGACGGGGAGTAACACTGAAGCTTTCTTT. Residues: CASKTGSNTEAFF. The gene calls are TRBV5-1 and TRBJ1-1; D gene uncertain. The CDR3 is made up of 13 amino acids. Germline-derived CDR1 and CDR2 are SGHRS and YFSETQ. The ends were cut back, 6 bases at V and 2 bases at J, with 11 bases in the middle. Supplemented by reference TRBV5-1 and TRBJ1-1, the full variable domain reads KAGVTQTPRYLIKTRGQQVTLSCSPISGHRSVSWYQQTPGQGLQFLFEYFSETQRNKGNFPGRFSGRQFSNSRSEMNVSTLELGDSALYLCASKTGSNTEAFFGQGTRLTVV.

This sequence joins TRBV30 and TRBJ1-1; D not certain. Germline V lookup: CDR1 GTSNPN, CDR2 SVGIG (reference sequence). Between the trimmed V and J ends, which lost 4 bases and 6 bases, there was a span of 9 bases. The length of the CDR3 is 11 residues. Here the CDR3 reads CAWKAGAEAFF. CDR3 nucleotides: TGTGCCTGGAAAGCCGGGGCTGAAGCTTTCTTT. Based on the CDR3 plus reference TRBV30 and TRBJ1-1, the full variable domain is SQTIHQWPATLVQPVGSPLSLECTVEGTSNPNLYWYRQAAGRGLQLLFYSVGIGQISSEVPQNLSASRPQDRQFILSSKKLLLSDSGFYLCAWKAGAEAFFGQGTRLTVV.

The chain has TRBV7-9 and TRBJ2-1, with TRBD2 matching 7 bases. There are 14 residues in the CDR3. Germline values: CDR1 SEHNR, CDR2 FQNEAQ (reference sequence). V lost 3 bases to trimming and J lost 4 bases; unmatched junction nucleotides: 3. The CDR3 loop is CASSLLGGYNEQFF. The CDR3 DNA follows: TGTGCCAGCAGCTTGCTGGGGGGGTACAATGAGCAGTTCTTC.

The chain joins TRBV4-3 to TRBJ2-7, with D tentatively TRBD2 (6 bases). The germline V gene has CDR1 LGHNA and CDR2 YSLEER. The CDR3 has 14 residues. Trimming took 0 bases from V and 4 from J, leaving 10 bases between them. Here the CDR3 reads CASSQERGYYEQYF. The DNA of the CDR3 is TGCGCCAGCAGCCAAGAGCGGGGTTATTACGAGCAGTACTTC.

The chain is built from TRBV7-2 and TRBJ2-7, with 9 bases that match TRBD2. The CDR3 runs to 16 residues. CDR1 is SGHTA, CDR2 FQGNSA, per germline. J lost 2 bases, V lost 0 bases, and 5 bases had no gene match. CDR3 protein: CASSLASLAGTYEQYF. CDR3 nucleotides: TGTGCCAGCAGCTTAGCGAGCCTAGCGGGGACCTACGAGCAGTACTTC. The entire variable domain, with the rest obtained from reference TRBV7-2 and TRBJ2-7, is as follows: GAGVSQSPSNKVTEKGKDVELRCDPISGHTALYWYRQSLGQGLEFLIYFQGNSAPDKSGLPSDRFSAERTGGSVSTLTIQRTQQEDSAVYLCASSLASLAGTYEQYFGPGTRLTVT.

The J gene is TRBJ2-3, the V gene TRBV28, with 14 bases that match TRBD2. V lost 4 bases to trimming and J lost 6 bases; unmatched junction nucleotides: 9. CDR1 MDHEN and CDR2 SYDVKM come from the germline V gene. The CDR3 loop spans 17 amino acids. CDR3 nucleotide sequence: TGTGCCAGCAGTTCCCGACTAGCGGGGGGGAATATGGATACGCAGTATTTT. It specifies CASSSRLAGGNMDTQYF.

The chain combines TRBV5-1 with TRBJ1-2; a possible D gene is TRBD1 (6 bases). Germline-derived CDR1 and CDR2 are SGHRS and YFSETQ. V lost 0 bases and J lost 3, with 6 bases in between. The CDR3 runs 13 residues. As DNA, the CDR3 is TGCGCCAGCAGCTTGGGACAGGACTATGGCTACACCTTC. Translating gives CASSLGQDYGYTF.

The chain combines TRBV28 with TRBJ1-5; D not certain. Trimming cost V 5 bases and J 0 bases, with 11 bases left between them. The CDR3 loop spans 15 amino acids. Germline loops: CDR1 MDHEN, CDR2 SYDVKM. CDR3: CASSPVQHSNQPQHF. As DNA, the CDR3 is TGTGCCAGCAGTCCGGTACAGCATAGCAATCAGCCCCAGCATTTT.

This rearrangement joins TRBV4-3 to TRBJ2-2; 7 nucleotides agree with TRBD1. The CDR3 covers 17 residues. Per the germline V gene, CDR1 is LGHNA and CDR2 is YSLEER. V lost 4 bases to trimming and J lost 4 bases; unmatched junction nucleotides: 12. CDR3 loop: CASSLKSKGGGTGELFF. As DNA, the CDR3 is TGCGCCAGCAGCCTAAAAAGCAAAGGGGGCGGCACCGGGGAGCTGTTTTTT.